These T cell receptor beta chains were read from a single sample in a study of T cells in Graves' hyperthyroidism and ophthalmopathy. TCRdb independently ran MiXCR on the multiplex PCR reads; one entry per CDR3 protein. The sample shows 190,000 or so distinct CDR3 sequences, approximately 20% of them seen only once. Sequenced material: blood. The receptors stem from a man between 35 and 55 years old with Graves' hyperthyroidism. Each CDR3 is given with its conserved first and last residue. Fields, in order: D gene, V gene, clone size, J gene, CDR3 DNA, CDR3 protein. The D gene is left open where the match is weak. Size is omitted from some rows. Given values are once, few, many or a class for expanded clones.

>.|TRBV19|many|TRBJ1-1
TGTGCCAGTACCCTAAACAGGGACACTGAAGCTTTCTTT
CASTLNRDTEAFF
>.|TRBV5-1|many|TRBJ1-2
TGCGCCAGCAGGGATCCGGGACGGACACACGATGGCTACACCTTC
CASRDPGRTHDGYTF
>TRBD1|TRBV5-1|many|TRBJ2-3
TGCGCCAGCAGCGCGAACAGGGGGCAAGATACGCAGTATTTT
CASSANRGQDTQYF
>.|TRBV4-3|.|TRBJ1-3
TGCGCCAGCAGCCAAGAGAGGGAGTCAAACACCATATATTTT
CASSQERESNTIYF
>.|TRBV15|many|TRBJ1-5
TGTGCCACCAGCAGAGTGGGGTTTAGCAATCAGCCCCAGCATTTT
CATSRVGFSNQPQHF
>TRBD1|TRBV4-2|few|TRBJ1-1
TGTGCCAGCAGCCAGGGACAGGGGGACACTGAAGCTTTCTTT
CASSQGQGDTEAFF
>TRBD1|TRBV7-9|.|TRBJ1-1
TGTGCCAGCAGCTTCACAGGGGGAGGCACTGAAGCTTTCTTT
CASSFTGGGTEAFF
>TRBD2|TRBV6-1|few|TRBJ2-3
TGTGCCAGCAGTGAAGTTATAGGACTAGCGGGTGCAACCCCCACAGATACGCAGTATTTT
CASSEVIGLAGATPTDTQYF
>.|TRBV3-1|.|TRBJ2-1
TGTGCCAGCAGCTCCCAACCGAATGAGCAGTTCTTC
CASSSQPNEQFF
>TRBD2|TRBV20-1|many|TRBJ2-3
TGCAGTGCTAGAGATCCGGCGGGGGGGCCAGGAGATACGCAGTATTTT
CSARDPAGGPGDTQYF
>.|TRBV18|many|TRBJ2-5
TGTGCCAGCTCACGTGGAAAGGAAGAGACCCAGTACTTC
CASSRGKEETQYF
>TRBD1|TRBV27|many|TRBJ1-1
TGTGCCAGCAGTTCCTCCGGGACAGACAACACTGAAGCTTTCTTT
CASSSSGTDNTEAFF
>.|TRBV7-6|many|TRBJ1-3
TGTGCCAGCAGCTCGTTGACAGCTATCTCTGGAAACACCATATATTTT
CASSSLTAISGNTIYF
>.|TRBV3-1|many|TRBJ2-5
TGTGCCAGCAGCCAGATGCGGGGGCCCCAGGAGACCCAGTACTTC
CASSQMRGPQETQYF
>TRBD1|TRBV6-1|.|TRBJ1-2
TGTGCCAGCAGTCCCCCAGGGGACAGACAGCCACCCACCTTC
CASSPPGDRQPPTF
>.|TRBV14|once|TRBJ2-7
TGTGCCAGCAGTCGGAACTCCTACGAGCAGTACTTC
CASSRNSYEQYF
>TRBD1|TRBV12-3/TRBV12-4|.|TRBJ1-1
TGTGCCAGCAGCCCGACAGGGCCCGGCACTGAAGCTTTCTTT
CASSPTGPGTEAFF
>TRBD1|TRBV7-3|.|TRBJ2-3
TGTGCCAGCAGCTTATTGGGACAGACCACAGATACGCAGTATTTT
CASSLLGQTTDTQYF
>TRBD2|TRBV28|many|TRBJ2-7
TGTGCCAGCGTAGCGGGGGGCTCCTACGAGCAGTACTTC
CASVAGGSYEQYF
>.|TRBV28|.|TRBJ2-7
TGTGCCAGCAGTTTATGGCCAGGTGGGGGCGAGCAGTACTTC
CASSLWPGGGEQYF
>.|TRBV11-2|.|TRBJ1-5
TGTGCCAGCAGCTTATTCGGGGCAGAGGGACAGCCCCAGCATTTT
CASSLFGAEGQPQHF
>.|TRBV5-1|many|TRBJ2-4
TGCGCCAGCAGCTTGGGCGGGACCGATGAAAACATTCAGTACTTC
CASSLGGTDENIQYF
>TRBD2|TRBV19|.|TRBJ2-1
TGTGCCACCGCCCGGGGGCGGGGGGGGGAATACAATGAGCAGTTCTTC
CATARGRGGEYNEQFF
>.|TRBV28|many|TRBJ2-1
TGTGCCAGCAATTTCCAGCAGCCGACTACTCACGCTGAGCAGTTCTTC
CASNFQQPTTHAEQFF
>.|TRBV5-6|many|TRBJ2-5
TGTGCCAGCAGCTGGGTGGGGACCGAACCCCTGTGGGAGACCCAGTACTTC
CASSWVGTEPLWETQYF
>TRBD1|TRBV19|few|TRBJ2-5
TGTGCCAGTAGTTTCGGGACAGGGTGGAAGACCCAGTACTTC
CASSFGTGWKTQYF